The entry below gives a single T cell receptor beta chain sequence along with its context. Here immunoSEQ multiplex PCR was the method, and the copy in TCRdb shows in-frame clones only, minus some. The data show fewer than 85,000 clones, about 96% seen once. Germline V lookup: CDR1 SGDLS, CDR2 YYNGEE. V lost 2 bases to trimming and J lost 0 bases, with 12 bases between them. The CDR3 contains 16 residues. The data originate from a study of technical replicates of blood from a few donors. The specimen was T cells isolated from PBMCs. The rearrangement links TRBV9 to TRBJ1-3; D not certain. This receptor was identified in a human donor in good health. The CDR3 spells CASSVDTATSGNTIYF. CDR3 DNA sequence: TGTGCCAGCAGCGTTGACACCGCTACCTCTGGAAACACCATATATTTT.